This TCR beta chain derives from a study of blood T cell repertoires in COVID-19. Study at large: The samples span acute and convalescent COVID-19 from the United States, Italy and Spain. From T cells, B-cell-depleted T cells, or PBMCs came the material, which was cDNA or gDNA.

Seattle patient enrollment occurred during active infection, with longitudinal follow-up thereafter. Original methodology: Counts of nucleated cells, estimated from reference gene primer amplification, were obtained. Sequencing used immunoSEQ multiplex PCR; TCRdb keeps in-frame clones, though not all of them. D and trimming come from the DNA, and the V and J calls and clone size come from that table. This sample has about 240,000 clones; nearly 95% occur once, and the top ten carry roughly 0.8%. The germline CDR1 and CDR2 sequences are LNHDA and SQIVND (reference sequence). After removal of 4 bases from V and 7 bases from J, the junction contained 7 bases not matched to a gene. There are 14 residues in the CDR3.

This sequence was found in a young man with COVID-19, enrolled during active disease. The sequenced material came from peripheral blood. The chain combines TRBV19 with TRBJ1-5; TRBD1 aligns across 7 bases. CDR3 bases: TGTGCCAGTAGTAGGGGACAGTCGGGGCAGCCCCAGCATTTT. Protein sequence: CASSRGQSGQPQHF. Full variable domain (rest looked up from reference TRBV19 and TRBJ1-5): DGGITQSPKYLFRKEGQNVTLSCEQNLNHDAMYWYRQDPGQGLRLIYYSQIVNDFQKGDIAEGYSVSREKKESFPLTVTSAQKNPTAFYLCASSRGQSGQPQHFGDGTRLSIL.